Listed below are T cell receptor beta chains from one sample, sequenced in a study of blood T cell repertoires in COVID-19. Sequenced by immunoSEQ multiplex PCR; TCRdb stores in-frame clones only, minus some. The data contain about 460,000 clones, 70% to 90% of them singletons. The sequenced sample consisted of PBMCs or T cells enriched from blood (not recorded which). These receptors originate from a woman aged 60-75 years who had recovered from COVID-19. Each CDR3 is given with its conserved first and last residue. D genes are given only for firm matches. Part of the rows lack a size; the others show once, few, many or a class for expanded clones.

d_gene	j_gene	v_gene	abundance	CDR3nt	CDR3aa
-	TRBJ1-5	TRBV3-1/TRBV3-2	once	TGTGCCAGCAGCCAAGGGCATCAGCCCCAGCATTTT	CASSQGHQPQHF
-	TRBJ1-6	TRBV12-3/TRBV12-4	-	TGTGCCAGCAGTTGGGGGGGTAATTCACCCCTCCACTTT	CASSWGGNSPLHF
TRBD1	TRBJ1-1	TRBV11-2	-	TGTGCCAGCAGCCAAAGGGACAGGGCTTCGGCTTTCTTT	CASSQRDRASAFF
-	TRBJ2-5	TRBV10-3	-	TGTGCCATCAGAGCGAGGGACACCCAAGAGACCCAGTACTTC	CAIRARDTQETQYF
TRBD1	TRBJ1-5	TRBV5-6	-	TGTGCCAGCAGCGCCGGGACAGAGGGACAGCCCCAGCATTTT	CASSAGTEGQPQHF
-	TRBJ1-1	TRBV6-5	-	TGTGCCAGCAGCGGCAGGGGAAACACTGAAGCTTTCTTT	CASSGRGNTEAFF
TRBD1	TRBJ1-2	TRBV5-4	-	TGTGCCAGCAGCTTGGCCTTGGGACAGGGGGCACATGGCTACACCTTC	CASSLALGQGAHGYTF
TRBD1	TRBJ2-2	TRBV5-1	-	TGCGCCAGCAGCTTGGATCTTTTGACAGGGGAGTCCGGGGAGCTGTTTTTT	CASSLDLLTGESGELFF
-	TRBJ1-5	TRBV10-3	once	TGTGCCATCAGCGGAGGGGGGGATCAGCCCCAGCATTTT	CAISGGGDQPQHF
TRBD1	TRBJ1-5	TRBV7-8	-	TGTGCCAGCAGCCCAAGGGACAGGGGGCGCAATCAGCCCCAGCATTTT	CASSPRDRGRNQPQHF
-	TRBJ1-2	TRBV7-8	-	TGTGCCAGCAGCTTGTACAGGGACAAAAAATTGGGCTACACCTTC	CASSLYRDKKLGYTF
TRBD2	TRBJ2-1	TRBV10-3	-	TGTGCCATCAGCGCCACTAGCGGGCCATGGAATGAGCAGTTCTTC	CAISATSGPWNEQFF
TRBD1	TRBJ1-1	TRBV28	-	TGTGCCAGCAGTTTAAAGGGGGCATCTTTGGTGAACACTGAAGCTTTCTTT	CASSLKGASLVNTEAFF
TRBD1	TRBJ1-2	TRBV10-3	-	TGTGCCATCAGTGGGGGACAGGGGGGCTATGGCTACACCTTC	CAISGGQGGYGYTF
-	TRBJ1-5	TRBV3-1/TRBV3-2	-	TGTGCCAGCAGCCATGCCGGGGGGGCGGGCGATCAGCCCCAGCATTTT	CASSHAGGAGDQPQHF
-	TRBJ1-3	TRBV6-5	-	TGTGCCAGCAGGGGCAGGTCTGGAAACACCATATATTTT	CASRGRSGNTIYF
-	TRBJ1-1	TRBV27	-	TGTGCCAGCAGTTCCATTCCCCAGGATAAAGCTTTCTTT	CASSSIPQDKAFF
-	TRBJ1-3	TRBV7-9	once	TGTGCCAGCAGCTTACAGGGGACTGGAAACACCATATATTTT	CASSLQGTGNTIYF
-	TRBJ2-7	TRBV10-1	-	TGCGCCAGCAGTGACCCGCGGGGCCGCCGTTACTTC	CASSDPRGRRYF
-	TRBJ1-1	TRBV19	once	TGTGCCAGTAGTATTGGGCACCTTGAAGCTTTCTTT	CASSIGHLEAFF
-	TRBJ1-6	TRBV5-1	-	TGCGCCAGCAGCTTGGACGGGTTGCAGGGTTCACCCCTCCACTTT	CASSLDGLQGSPLHF
-	TRBJ1-4	TRBV5-1	-	TGCGCCAGCAGCTTGGAAGGGGTCCTTGAAAAACTGTTTTTT	CASSLEGVLEKLFF
-	TRBJ2-2	TRBV4-1	-	TGCGCCAGCAGCCAAGATTCTCGGGAAAACACCGGGGAGCTGTTTTTT	CASSQDSRENTGELFF
-	TRBJ1-1	TRBV5-4	-	TGTGCCAGCAGCTTCCAGGGATATAACACTGAAGCTTTCTTT	CASSFQGYNTEAFF
TRBD1	TRBJ2-1	TRBV7-2	-	TGTGCCAGCAGCTTCCCCCGGGACAGCGACTACAATGAGCAGTTCTTC	CASSFPRDSDYNEQFF
-	TRBJ2-7	TRBV10-3	-	TGTGCCATCAGTGACTCAGGGCTGCAGTACTTC	CAISDSGLQYF
TRBD1	TRBJ1-2	TRBV9	-	TGTGCCAGCAGCGTAGACGACAGGGCGCGCGGCTACACCTTC	CASSVDDRARGYTF
-	TRBJ1-3	TRBV6-5	once	TGTGCCAGCGGGGGGTCTGGAAACACCATATATTTT	CASGGSGNTIYF
-	TRBJ1-1	TRBV18	once	TGTGCCAGCTCACCCGTGCCCCCAGTGAACACTGAAGCTTTCTTT	CASSPVPPVNTEAFF
-	TRBJ1-6	TRBV5-1	-	TGCGCCAGCAGCCCGGGGACTCCGAGCTCCCAAGCGGCAGGATCACCCCTCCACTTT	CASSPGTPSSQAAGSPLHF
-	TRBJ1-1	TRBV29-1	-	TGCAGCGTGCGACAGGACTTGAACACTGAAGCTTTCTTT	CSVRQDLNTEAFF
TRBD1	TRBJ1-2	TRBV19	-	TGTGCCAGTAGTATAGAGTTTAGGGGGCTCCAAAGCAACTATGGCTACACCTTC	CASSIEFRGLQSNYGYTF
TRBD1	TRBJ1-1	TRBV2	-	TGTGCCAGCCAATCGACAGGGGGTTCTGAAGCTTTCTTT	CASQSTGGSEAFF
TRBD2	TRBJ2-2	TRBV19	-	TGTGCCAGTAGTCCCTGGACTAGCGGGGGCGACGGGGAGCTGTTTTTT	CASSPWTSGGDGELFF